These 16 T cell receptor beta chains were all obtained from the same sample, sequenced in a study of T cells in Graves' hyperthyroidism and ophthalmopathy. TCR beta CDR3 regions were amplified from RNA transcripts. The study used the HTBI primer set for a first-round RT-PCR of the TCR CDR3. A single record per CDR3 protein comes from TCRdb applying MiXCR to the multiplex PCR reads. Of around 760,000 distinct CDR3 sequences listed, roughly a third were seen once; the top ten hold more than 25%. Specimen: blood. All receptors come from a woman in her thirties or forties with Graves' hyperthyroidism.

In the case of this clonotype: A read error may produce the germline difference seen at one junction end. V usage is TRBV12-3 or TRBV12-4 and J usage is TRBJ1-2; D is ambiguous. CDR3 length: 14 residues. The CDR3 DNA follows: TGTGCCAGCAGTTTAACGACGGTGGGGTATGGCTACATCTTC. It specifies CASSLTTVGYGYIF.

This clonotype was observed many times. The rearrangement uses TRBV19 and TRBJ2-7; D ambiguous. Germline V gene data show CDR1 as LNHDA and CDR2 as SQIVND (reference sequence). V gave up 7 bases and J gave up 0 bases, with 13 bases separating them. The CDR3 loop spans 14 amino acids. The CDR3 sequence: CASKGRQNSYEQYF. CDR3 nucleotide sequence: TGTGCCAGTAAAGGCAGACAAAACTCCTACGAGCAGTACTTC.

This clonotype was counted many times. The J gene is TRBJ1-5, the V gene TRBV12-3 or TRBV12-4, with D unclear. The length of the CDR3 is 11 residues. V was trimmed by 1 base and J by 11 bases, leaving 6 bases between them. CDR3 protein: CASSLGRAQHF. CDR3 nucleotide sequence: TGTGCCAGCAGTTTAGGTCGGGCCCAGCATTTT.

Ten or more counts support this clonotype. V and J are TRBV10-1 and TRBJ2-3; D may be TRBD2 (6 bases). CDR1 and CDR2 from the germline V gene are WNHNN and SYGVQD (reference sequence). CDR3 length equals 13 residues. V was trimmed by 6 bases and J by 10 bases, leaving 17 bases between them. CDR3 coding DNA: TGCGCCAGCAGCCCGGGAGTGCAGCATGCGCAGTATTTT. The encoded protein is CASSPGVQHAQYF.

This chain links TRBV25-1 with TRBJ1-2, with 7 bases matching TRBD1. The germline V gene encodes CDR1 MGHDK and CDR2 SYGVNS. V was pared by 6 bases and J by 5 bases, with 6 bases of the junction left unmatched. This CDR3 region has 13 residues. This chain's CDR3 is CASRGEGAYGYTF. The CDR3 bases are TGTGCCAGCAGAGGGGAGGGGGCGTATGGCTACACCTTC.

Sample share makes this clonotype medium-sized (0.01 to 0.1%). V and J are TRBV5-6 and TRBJ2-7; 7 nucleotides agree with TRBD2. In germline, CDR1 is SGHDT, CDR2 YYEEEE. V lost 5 bases and J lost 2; bases outside the gene matches: 10. This CDR3 contains 15 residues. The CDR3 protein is CASRPRGGSPYEQYF. CDR3 in DNA: TGTGCCAGCAGACCTCGCGGGGGTAGTCCCTACGAGCAGTACTTC.

This clonotype was counted many times. This sequence joins TRBV10-2 and TRBJ1-4; D is uncertain. The germline V and J ends were trimmed by 2 bases and 7 bases, with 26 bases remaining between them. Germline CDR1 reads WSHSY; CDR2 reads SAAADI. This CDR3 has 19 residues. The CDR3 DNA reads as TGCGCCAGCAGTGAGCTGCGGGTCTTCGTTCGGGAAAAGGGTGAAAAACTGTTTTTT. Protein sequence: CASSELRVFVREKGEKLFF.

This clonotype was found many times. The chain couples TRBV20-1 to TRBJ1-1, with no clear D. V shed 2 bases and J shed 0 bases, with 7 bases lying between them. Germline CDR1 and CDR2: DFQATT and SNEGSKA (reference sequence). This CDR3 is built from 13 residues. CDR3 protein: CSARPYLNTEAFF. CDR3 bases: TGCAGTGCTAGACCGTATCTGAACACTGAAGCTTTCTTT.

The J gene is TRBJ1-6, the V gene TRBV7-9; TRBD1 matches 7 bases. Unmatched junction bases numbered 6, after V lost 5 bases and J lost 5 bases. Germline loops: CDR1 SEHNR, CDR2 FQNEAQ (reference sequence). The CDR3 sequence is 15 residues long. The CDR3 protein is CASSQDRLDNSPLHF. The CDR3 nucleotides are TGTGCCAGCAGCCAGGACAGGCTGGATAATTCACCCCTCCACTTT.

This clonotype has ten or more counts. V is TRBV20-1 and J is TRBJ1-2, with D possibly TRBD1 on 6 matching bases. V dropped 7 bases and J dropped 3 bases, with 12 bases sitting between them. Germline CDR1 and CDR2: DFQATT and SNEGSKA (reference sequence). This CDR3 contains 12 residues. As DNA, the CDR3 is TGCAGTGTAGTCAGGGGCGACTATGGCTACACCTTC. It is translated as CSVVRGDYGYTF.

This clonotype was counted many times. This rearrangement joins TRBV19 to TRBJ1-5; D remains ambiguous. Trimming removed 5 bases at V and 4 bases at J, with 12 bases between. The CDR3 runs 14 residues. Germline loops: CDR1 LNHDA, CDR2 SQIVND (reference sequence). CDR3 residues: CASSGVWGNQPQHF. The CDR3 DNA reads TGTGCCAGTAGTGGAGTCTGGGGTAATCAGCCCCAGCATTTT. The full variable domain, its missing parts supplied by reference TRBV19 and TRBJ1-5, is DGGITQSPKYLFRKEGQNVTLSCEQNLNHDAMYWYRQDPGQGLRLIYYSQIVNDFQKGDIAEGYSVSREKKESFPLTVTSAQKNPTAFYLCASSGVWGNQPQHFGDGTRLSIL.

This clonotype came up many times. The J gene is TRBJ1-1, the V gene TRBV20-1, with 12 nucleotides matching TRBD1. Germline CDR1 reads DFQATT; CDR2 reads SNEGSKA (reference sequence). This CDR3 spans 15 amino acids. V lost 5 bases to trimming and J lost 0 bases; unmatched junction nucleotides: 4. The CDR3 protein is CSAPGTGGMNTEAFF. CDR3 in DNA: TGCAGTGCTCCCGGGACAGGGGGCATGAACACTGAAGCTTTCTTT.

The chain couples TRBV19 to TRBJ1-5; D is perhaps TRBD1 (6 bases). V was trimmed by 2 bases and J by 3 bases, leaving 11 bases between them. The germline gives CDR1 LNHDA, CDR2 SQIVND (reference sequence). This CDR3 is built from 15 residues. Here the CDR3 DNA reads TGTGCCAGTAGTATAATTCGACAGGTCAATCAGCCCCAGCATTTT. Protein sequence: CASSIIRQVNQPQHF.

This chain connects TRBV14 to TRBJ1-5; D is uncertain. V lost 2 bases and J 6 bases, leaving 8 bases between the germline ends. Germline CDR1 SGHDN, CDR2 FVKESK. This CDR3 region has 13 residues. CDR3 region: CASSQTSGQPQHF. CDR3 nucleotide sequence: TGTGCCAGCAGCCAAACATCGGGTCAGCCCCAGCATTTT.

The rearrangement links TRBV6-5 to TRBJ1-5; D may be TRBD1 (5 bases). CDR1 is MNHEY and CDR2 is SVGAGI in the germline V gene. The CDR3 has 14 amino acids. V dropped 6 bases and J dropped 4 bases, with 13 bases sitting between them. CDR3: CASRSRVENQPQHF. CDR3 coding DNA: TGTGCCAGCAGGAGCAGGGTTGAGAATCAGCCCCAGCATTTT.

The chain has TRBV28 and TRBJ2-7; no definite D call. The CDR3 has 14 residues. Germline CDR1 MDHEN, CDR2 SYDVKM. Trimming left V 5 bases short and J 4 bases short, with 15 bases between. This chain's CDR3 is CASSLDGPAYEQYF. CDR3 sequence (DNA): TGTGCCAGCAGTCTCGACGGACCAGCGTACGAGCAGTACTTC.